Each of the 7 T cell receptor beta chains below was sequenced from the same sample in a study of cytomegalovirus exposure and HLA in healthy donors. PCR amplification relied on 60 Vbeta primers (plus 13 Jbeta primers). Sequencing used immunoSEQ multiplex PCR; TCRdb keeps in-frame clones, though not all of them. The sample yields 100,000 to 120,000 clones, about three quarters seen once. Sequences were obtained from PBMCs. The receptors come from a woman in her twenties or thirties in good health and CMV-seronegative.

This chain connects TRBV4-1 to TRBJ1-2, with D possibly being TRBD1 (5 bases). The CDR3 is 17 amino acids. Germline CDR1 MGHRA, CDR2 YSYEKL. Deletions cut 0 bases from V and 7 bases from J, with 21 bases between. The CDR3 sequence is CASSQDLGSEEGLGYTF. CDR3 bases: TGCGCCAGCAGCCAAGATCTTGGGTCCGAGGAGGGACTTGGCTACACCTTC.

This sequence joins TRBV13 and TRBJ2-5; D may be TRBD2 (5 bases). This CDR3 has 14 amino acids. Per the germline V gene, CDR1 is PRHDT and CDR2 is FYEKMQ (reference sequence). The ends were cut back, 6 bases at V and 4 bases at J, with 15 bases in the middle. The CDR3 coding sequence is TGTGCCAGCAGGGGTAGAACGGACTCAGAGACCCAGTACTTC. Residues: CASRGRTDSETQYF.

The CDR3 DNA is TGTGCTAGTGGCTCCTGGACAGGGGGACTAGCGGGGGCCTACAATGAGCAGTTCTTC. Protein: CASGSWTGGLAGAYNEQFF. The V call is TRBV12-5, the J call TRBJ2-1; 14 bases line up with TRBD2. The junction had 12 bases not matched to a gene; V was cut back by 6 bases and J by 2 bases. CDR3 length: 19 amino acids. CDR1 is LGHNT, CDR2 FRNRAP, per germline.

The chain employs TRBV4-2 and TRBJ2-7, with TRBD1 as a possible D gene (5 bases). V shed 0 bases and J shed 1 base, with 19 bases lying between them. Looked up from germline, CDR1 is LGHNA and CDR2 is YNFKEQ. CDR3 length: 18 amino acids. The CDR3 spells CASSQDFISADISYEQYF. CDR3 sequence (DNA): TGTGCCAGCAGCCAAGATTTTATCTCGGCGGACATTTCCTACGAGCAGTACTTC.

CDR3 DNA sequence: TGCGCCAGCAGCCAAGTCGGCAGGGGGACCTACAATGAGCAGTTCTTC. Its protein is CASSQVGRGTYNEQFF. The chain links TRBV4-1 to TRBJ2-1; TRBD1 matches 7 bases. V shed 1 base and J 2 bases; nucleotides not matched to a gene: 5. Germline CDR1 and CDR2: MGHRA and YSYEKL. The CDR3 length is 16 residues.

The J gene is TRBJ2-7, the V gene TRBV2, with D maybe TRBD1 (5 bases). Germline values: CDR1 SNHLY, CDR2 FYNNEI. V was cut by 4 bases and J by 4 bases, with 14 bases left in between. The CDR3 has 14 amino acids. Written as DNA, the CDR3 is TGTGCCAGCAGTGCAGGGAATTCAGAATACGAGCAGTACTTC. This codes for CASSAGNSEYEQYF.

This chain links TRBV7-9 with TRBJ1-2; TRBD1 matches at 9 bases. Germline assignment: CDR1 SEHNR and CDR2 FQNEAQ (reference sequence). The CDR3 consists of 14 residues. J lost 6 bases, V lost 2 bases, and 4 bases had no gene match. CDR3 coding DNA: TGTGCCAGCAGCTTAAATACAGGGGGCGATGGCTACACCTTC. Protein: CASSLNTGGDGYTF.